One T cell receptor beta chain is described in this entry. This clone was seen a few times. The antigen it binds to is not known. Base-call qualities are not available, and no considerably larger clone is one nucleotide away. The germline V gene gives CDR1 as SQVTM and CDR2 as ANQGSEA. The V end loses 4 bases and the J end loses 6 bases, and a stretch of 15 bases separates them. Reading from cysteine to phenylalanine, the CDR3 counts 13 amino acids. Only the CDR3 DNA is retained, 39 bases long and in frame from the first base. PBMCs were isolated by density centrifugation and stained for CD3, CD4 and CD8, and CD4+ and CD8+ T cells were sorted on a FACSAria. Scalp biopsies and blood samples were provided by unaffected controls. The library was obtained by the immunoSEQ multiplex PCR assay. For TCR sequencing, RNA was extracted from every sample and reverse transcribed into cDNA to serve as template. First-strand cDNA was synthesized using SuperScript III with a 2:1 mix of oligo-dT and random hexamers. A synthetic immune receptor repertoire was used to measure amplification bias, and any remaining bias was corrected computationally. Turning to the authors' computational methods: After raw reads were preprocessed to remove errors, the CDR3 was defined following IMGT conventions as running from the conserved cysteine to phenylalanine. To get clonality, Shannon entropy was normalized by log2 of the number of productive unique TCRs and the result was subtracted from 1. Whether scalp clones were CD4 or CD8 was inferred by matching scalp TCRbeta sequences against CD4 and CD8 repertoires sorted from blood. As stored in TCRdb, this immuneACCESS dataset retains in-frame rearrangements with V and J assigned. A fraction of the clones does not appear; measured against another copy, unresolved V genes explain less than half of the discrepancy, and the remainder lacks a known reason. D and trimming were read from the DNA, whereas the V and J calls and clone size are those reported in that table. Across this sample there are under 250,000 clones, with 56% seen only once. Of the sample, nearly 5% is held by the ten largest clones.

This sample was taken from a study of CD8+ T cells in alopecia areata listed by TCRdb under 2018. About the investigation overall: To study T cell clonal expansion in alopecia areata, the researchers applied high-throughput TCRbeta sequencing to both the C3H/HeJ mouse model and human patients. In humans, TCRbeta sequencing was performed on scalp tissue and on sorted CD4+ and CD8+ peripheral blood T cells from healthy controls and from patients with patchy or totalis/universalis alopecia areata. immunoSEQ multiplex PCR using 35 Vbeta forward primers and 13 Jbeta reverse primers was used to amplify TCRbeta CDR3 regions. Scalp clonality was compared among normal scalp (n=4), patchy alopecia areata scalp (n=8), and alopecia totalis/universalis scalp (n=8). RNA came from the PAXgene miRNA kit for fixed scalp, the miRNeasy kit for PBMCs, and the RNeasy kit for mouse skin.

General findings and caveats noted by the study authors: TCR sequences shared between patients were less clear than in mice, possibly partly because of HLA diversity in the patient population. Unlike mouse skin, where gammadelta T cells dominate, normal human skin contains resident alphabeta T cells that get sequenced too, which complicates analysis of the scalp TCR repertoire. Higher clonality and more expanded CD8+ clones were observed in lesional scalp than in normal scalp, particularly in alopecia totalis/universalis, a finding suggestive of antigenic drive.

Source material: CD8+ T cells sorted from blood. The rearrangement joined TRBV29-1 to TRBJ1-1; the D gene identity is not certain. This sequence originates from a human donor in good health. The CDR3 protein is CSVGPGLGPEAFF. At the DNA level, the sequence is TGCAGCGTTGGACCGGGCCTCGGGCCTGAAGCTTTCTTT.